These 28 T cell receptor beta chains share one sample of origin, sequenced in a study of blood T cell repertoires in COVID-19. Assay: immunoSEQ multiplex PCR; the TCRdb copy retains only in-frame clones and omits some. The sample yields under 95,000 clones, around 88% seen once. The sequencing sample was made of peripheral blood. The receptors here all came from a man between 60 and 70 years old with acute or convalescent COVID-19.

This rearrangement joins TRBV4-3 to TRBJ1-2; 10 bases agree with TRBD1. Losses at the gene ends were 0 bases for V and 12 bases for J; bases not matched to a gene: 7. Germline lookup yields CDR1 LGHNA and CDR2 YSLEER. The CDR3 runs to 14 residues. Written as DNA, the CDR3 is TGCGCCAGCAGCCAAGATTCGGGACAGGGGAGCAACACCTTC. Translated: CASSQDSGQGSNTF.

The chain is built from TRBV9 and TRBJ1-1; TRBD1 is a possible D gene (5 bases). Germline CDR1 is SGDLS and CDR2 is YYNGEE. The CDR3 length is 15 residues. V was cut by 4 bases and J by 4 bases, with 17 bases left in between. The CDR3 protein is CASSHPGGEGTEAFF. In nucleotides, the CDR3 is TGTGCCAGCAGCCACCCGGGAGGGGAAGGCACTGAAGCTTTCTTT. The full variable domain, in which reference TRBV9 and TRBJ1-1 provide the parts outside the CDR3, is DSGVTQTPKHLITATGQRVTLRCSPRSGDLSVYWYQQSLDQGLQFLIQYYNGEERAKGNILERFSAQQFPDLHSELNLSSLELGDSALYFCASSHPGGEGTEAFFGQGTRLTVV.

The rearrangement joins TRBV30 to TRBJ2-3; 16 positions match TRBD2. Germline-derived CDR1 and CDR2 are GTSNPN and SVGIG (reference sequence). The CDR3 spans 15 residues. Trimming at V came to 5 bases and at J to 6 bases, leaving 5 bases not matched to a gene. The CDR3 DNA is TGTGCCTGGGGGACTAGCGGGGGGGCGAAGGATACGCAGTATTTT. Amino acids: CAWGTSGGAKDTQYF.

The rearrangement joins TRBV6-2 or TRBV6-3 to TRBJ2-3, with 14 bases aligning to TRBD2. Germline CDR1 reads MNHEY; CDR2 reads SVGEGT. The CDR3 is made up of 17 amino acids. V trimming: 2 bases; J trimming: 7 bases; junction bases outside the gene matches: 8. Here the CDR3 reads CASSYEATSGGANTQYF. CDR3 DNA sequence: TGTGCCAGCAGTTACGAAGCGACTAGCGGGGGGGCAAATACGCAGTATTTT.

This clone was detected a few times. The chain carries TRBV5-4 and TRBJ2-1, with D perhaps matching TRBD1 (5 bases). The V end was cut by 4 bases, the J end by 7 bases, with 6 bases between. The CDR3 is 11 residues long. Per germline, CDR1 SGHNT and CDR2 YYREEE (reference sequence). The CDR3 coding sequence is TGTGCCAGCAGCCCAGGGAATGAGCAGTTCTTC. This translates into CASSPGNEQFF.

V is TRBV30 and J is TRBJ2-6; 9 bases align to TRBD1. The CDR3 spans 15 residues. V lost 8 bases, J lost 1 base, and 6 bases stayed unmatched. Germline V gene lookup returns CDR1 GTSNPN and CDR2 SVGIG (reference sequence). CDR3 amino acids: CARRTGASGANVLTF. CDR3 bases: TGTGCCAGACGGACAGGGGCTTCTGGGGCCAACGTCCTGACTTTC. The full variable domain, with the rest looked up from reference TRBV30 and TRBJ2-6, is SQTIHQWPATLVQPVGSPLSLECTVEGTSNPNLYWYRQAAGRGLQLLFYSVGIGQISSEVPQNLSASRPQDRQFILSSKKLLLSDSGFYLCARRTGASGANVLTFGAGSRLTVL.

This chain connects TRBV4-3 to TRBJ2-3; 10 bases match TRBD2. The CDR3 covers 18 residues. Germline V gene sequence: CDR1 LGHNA, CDR2 YSLEER. Germline trimming cut 0 bases from V and 7 bases from J; bases unmatched to any gene: 13. The CDR3 here is CASSQESGVAGGGYTQYF. The CDR3 nucleotides are TGCGCCAGCAGCCAAGAGTCCGGGGTAGCGGGGGGCGGGTATACGCAGTATTTT.

This sequence joins TRBV5-6 and TRBJ1-2; 8 nucleotides agree with TRBD1. After removal of 5 bases from V and 6 bases from J, the junction contained 9 bases not matched to a gene. The CDR3 covers 14 residues. CDR1 and CDR2 (germline): SGHDT, YYEEEE. The CDR3 region has the DNA TGTGCCAGCAGACGGACAGGGATTAGCGATGGCTACACCTTC. This codes for CASRRTGISDGYTF.

The chain links TRBV6-2 or TRBV6-3 to TRBJ1-1; TRBD1 might be the D (6 bases). CDR1 and CDR2 (germline): MNHEY, SVGEGT. The CDR3 sequence is 16 residues long. Trimming took off 0 bases at V and 10 bases at J, with 21 bases between the two ends. The CDR3 region has the DNA TGTGCCAGCAGTTACTCGATCCGGCCATGGGGCAGGGGAGCTTTCTTT. It is translated as CASSYSIRPWGRGAFF.

The chain employs TRBV5-1 and TRBJ1-6, with TRBD1 matching 7 bases. V was clipped by 5 bases and J by 7 bases; unmatched bases: 9. Germline-derived CDR1 and CDR2 are SGHRS and YFSETQ. The CDR3 runs to 15 residues. The CDR3 bases are TGCGCCAGCAGTTCCCAGGGGGGAGACAATTCACCCCTCCACTTT. Its translation: CASSSQGGDNSPLHF.

Comments on this clone: Other DNA sequences of this sample code for an identical CDR3. The V call is TRBV30, the J call TRBJ1-1, with D uncertain. In germline, CDR1 is GTSNPN, CDR2 SVGIG (reference sequence). V was cut by 0 bases and J by 1 base, with 6 bases left in between. The CDR3 has 13 amino acids. CDR3 DNA sequence: TGTGCCTGGAGTGTGAGGGAGAACACTGAAGCTTTCTTT. It yields the protein CAWSVRENTEAFF.

The rearrangement links TRBV10-3 to TRBJ1-6; D gene unclear. Germline lookup yields CDR1 ENHRY and CDR2 SYGVKD. This CDR3 is built from 13 residues. V lost 6 bases to trimming and J lost 7 bases, with 10 bases between them. CDR3 loop: CAIRITENSPLHF. In nucleotides, the CDR3 is TGTGCCATCAGGATAACAGAGAATTCACCCCTCCACTTT.

V is TRBV27 and J is TRBJ1-2; weak D call: TRBD1 (5 bases). The germline V gene encodes CDR1 MNHEY and CDR2 SMNVEV (reference sequence). Trimming cost V 4 bases and J 1 base, with 10 bases left between them. This CDR3 has 14 residues. The CDR3 nucleotides read TGTGCCAGCAGTTGGGGGGATTTTAACTATGGCTACACCTTC. As protein: CASSWGDFNYGYTF.

This chain links TRBV6-2 or TRBV6-3 with TRBJ2-1; TRBD2 aligns across 10 bases. CDR1 and CDR2 from the germline V gene are MNHEY and SVGEGT. J gave up 2 bases and V 5 bases, and 3 bases lay outside the gene matches. The CDR3 is 15 residues long. The CDR3 sequence is CASSPSGGAYNEQFF. Here the CDR3 DNA reads TGTGCCAGCAGTCCCAGCGGGGGGGCCTACAATGAGCAGTTCTTC.

This clone was picked up one time. The chain joins TRBV25-1 to TRBJ1-1; D not certain. The CDR3 loop spans 13 amino acids. CDR1 and CDR2 from the germline V gene are MGHDK and SYGVNS. Trimming removed 5 bases at V and 1 base at J, with 8 bases between. The CDR3 protein is CASSLGENTEAFF. The DNA for the CDR3 is TGTGCCAGCAGTCTTGGAGAGAACACTGAAGCTTTCTTT.

The chain joins TRBV9 to TRBJ2-1; TRBD2 aligns across 8 bases. After removal of 2 bases from V and 0 bases from J, the junction contained 1 base not matched to a gene. Per the germline V gene, CDR1 is SGDLS and CDR2 is YYNGEE. This CDR3 contains 15 residues. The CDR3: CASSVSGGSYNEQFF. DNA of the CDR3: TGTGCCAGCAGCGTGAGCGGGGGCTCCTACAATGAGCAGTTCTTC.

This clone was counted only a few times. J is TRBJ1-2 and V is TRBV6-2 or TRBV6-3; D ambiguous. The germline V gene encodes CDR1 MNHEY and CDR2 SVGEGT. The CDR3 runs 11 residues. The germline V and J ends were trimmed by 4 bases and 7 bases, with 7 bases remaining between them. CDR3 bases: TGTGCCAGCAGTTCAGGAGGTGGCTACACCTTC. Its protein is CASSSGGGYTF.

The gene calls are TRBV2 and TRBJ1-2; D unresolved. Germline V gene sequence: CDR1 SNHLY, CDR2 FYNNEI. Trimming took off 3 bases at V and 2 bases at J, with 13 bases between the two ends. This CDR3 comprises 15 residues. The CDR3 is CASSDRLGPNYGYTF. The CDR3 bases are TGTGCCAGCAGTGACAGGTTAGGCCCGAACTATGGCTACACCTTC.

This chain uses TRBV7-2 with TRBJ1-1; 9 nucleotides line up with TRBD1. Germline V lookup: CDR1 SGHTA, CDR2 FQGNSA. V lost 4 bases, J lost 10 bases, and 10 bases stayed unmatched. The CDR3 runs 14 residues. The CDR3 nucleotides read TGTGCCAGCAGCTCACAAGACAGGGGGTGGGCAGCTTTCTTT. Protein: CASSSQDRGWAAFF. The whole variable domain, remainder taken from reference TRBV7-2 and TRBJ1-1, is GAGVSQSPSNKVTEKGKDVELRCDPISGHTALYWYRQSLGQGLEFLIYFQGNSAPDKSGLPSDRFSAERTGGSVSTLTIQRTQQEDSAVYLCASSSQDRGWAAFFGQGTRLTVV.

The gene calls are TRBV6-5 and TRBJ2-7; possible D gene TRBD1, 5 bases. Germline CDR1 MNHEY, CDR2 SVGAGI. The CDR3 loop spans 14 amino acids. Trimming cost V 7 bases and J 3 bases, with 16 bases left between them. The CDR3 nucleotides are TGTGCCAGCACCCCAAGAGGCAGGGACTACGAGCAGTACTTC. Encoded protein: CASTPRGRDYEQYF.

This clone has only one observation. The chain carries TRBV6-2 or TRBV6-3 and TRBJ2-3; the D gene is possibly TRBD1 (6 bases). CDR3 length: 14 residues. The germline gives CDR1 MNHEY, CDR2 SVGEGT. Trimming took 4 bases from V and 5 from J, leaving 13 bases between them. DNA of the CDR3: TGTGCCAGCAGTTCCGCTACCAGGGGAGATACGCAGTATTTT. This translates into CASSSATRGDTQYF.

The rearrangement joins TRBV2 to TRBJ2-3; 15 nucleotides agree with TRBD2. Germline lookup yields CDR1 SNHLY and CDR2 FYNNEI. There are 15 residues in the CDR3. V was pared by 7 bases and J by 4 bases, with 3 bases of the junction left unmatched. The CDR3 region is CASIWTSGGADTQYF. CDR3 bases: TGTGCCAGCATATGGACTAGCGGGGGGGCAGATACGCAGTATTTT. The variable domain in full, completed from reference TRBV2 and TRBJ2-3, reads EPEVTQTPSHQVTQMGQEVILRCVPISNHLYFYWYRQILGQKVEFLVSFYNNEISEKSEIFDDQFSVERPDGSNFTLKIRSTKLEDSAMYFCASIWTSGGADTQYFGPGTRLTVL.

The chain recombines TRBV7-8 with TRBJ2-2; 7 bases match TRBD1. The CDR3 totals 14 residues. Germline CDR1 is SGHVS and CDR2 is FQNEAQ. The ends lost 5 bases at V and 3 bases at J; junction bases unmatched: 3. DNA of the CDR3: TGTGCCAGCAGCCAACAGGGGTACACCGGGGAGCTGTTTTTT. Its translation: CASSQQGYTGELFF.

The CDR3 sequence is CASSFPTPWGYTF. The CDR3 DNA follows: TGTGCCAGCAGCTTCCCTACCCCGTGGGGCTACACCTTC. The chain carries TRBV7-2 and TRBJ1-2, with no clear D. V was pared by 3 bases and J by 8 bases, with 13 bases between. Germline CDR1 SGHTA, CDR2 FQGNSA. CDR3 size: 13 residues.

Remarks on this clone: One junction end disagrees with the germline gene, perhaps due to a read error. The chain uses TRBV5-6 and TRBJ2-2, with 8 nucleotides matching TRBD2. The CDR3 loop spans 15 amino acids. Germline loops: CDR1 SGHDT, CDR2 YYEEEE. The chain's CDR3 is CASSLGLVNTGELFF. CDR3 coding DNA: TGTGCCAGCAGTTTGGGACTAGTGAACACCGGGGAGCTGTTTTTT.

This clone was seen just once. The chain carries TRBV7-2 and TRBJ2-5, with D unclear. V shed 4 bases and J shed 4 bases, with 7 bases lying between them. This CDR3 is 12 amino acids long. CDR1 SGHTA and CDR2 FQGNSA come from the germline V gene. The CDR3 DNA sequence: TGTGCCAGCAGCTCTAACCTAGAGACCCAGTACTTC. Translation: CASSSNLETQYF.

Note on this clone: This CDR3 is also generated by other DNA sequences in the sample. The gene calls are TRBV7-2 and TRBJ2-1; D possibly corresponds to TRBD1 (5 bases). V lost 5 bases, J lost 7 bases, and 18 bases lay in between. In germline, CDR1 is SGHTA, CDR2 FQGNSA. CDR3 length: 15 residues. This CDR3 is CASSQGFNGGNEQFF. Written as DNA, the CDR3 is TGTGCCAGCAGCCAGGGATTTAATGGTGGAAATGAGCAGTTCTTC.

The genes are TRBV30 and TRBJ2-1; the D gene is possibly TRBD1 (6 bases). V shed 0 bases and J shed 15 bases, with 12 bases lying between them. The germline V gene encodes CDR1 GTSNPN and CDR2 SVGIG (reference sequence). The CDR3 runs to 11 residues. In DNA form, the CDR3 reads TGTGCCTGGAGTGTACAGGGTCAGGGGTTCTTC. Protein product: CAWSVQGQGFF.